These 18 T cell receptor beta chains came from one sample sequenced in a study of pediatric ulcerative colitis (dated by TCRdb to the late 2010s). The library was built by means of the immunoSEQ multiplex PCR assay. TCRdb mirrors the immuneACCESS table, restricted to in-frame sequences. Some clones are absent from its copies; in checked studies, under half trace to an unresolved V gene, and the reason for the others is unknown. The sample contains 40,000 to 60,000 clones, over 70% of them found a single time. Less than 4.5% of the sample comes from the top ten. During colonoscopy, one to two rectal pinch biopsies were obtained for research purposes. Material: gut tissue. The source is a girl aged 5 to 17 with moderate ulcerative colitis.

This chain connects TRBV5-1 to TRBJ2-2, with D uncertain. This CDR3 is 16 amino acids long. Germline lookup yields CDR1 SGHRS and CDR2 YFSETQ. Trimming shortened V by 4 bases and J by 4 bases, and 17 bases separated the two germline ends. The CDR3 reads CASSLLYPNPTGELFF. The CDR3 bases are TGCGCCAGCAGCCTTCTATACCCCAATCCCACCGGGGAGCTGTTTTTT.

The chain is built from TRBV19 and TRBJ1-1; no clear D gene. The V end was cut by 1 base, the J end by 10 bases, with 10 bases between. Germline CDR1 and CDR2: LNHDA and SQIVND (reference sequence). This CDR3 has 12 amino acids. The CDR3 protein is CASSIGGRGAFF. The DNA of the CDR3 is TGTGCCAGTAGTATAGGAGGGAGAGGAGCTTTCTTT.

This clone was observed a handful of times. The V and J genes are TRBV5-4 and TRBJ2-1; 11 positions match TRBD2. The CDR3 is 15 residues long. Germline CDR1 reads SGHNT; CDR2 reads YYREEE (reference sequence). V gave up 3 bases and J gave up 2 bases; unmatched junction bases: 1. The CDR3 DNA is TGTGCCAGCAGCTGGGGACTAGCGGCCTACAATGAGCAGTTCTTC. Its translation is CASSWGLAAYNEQFF.

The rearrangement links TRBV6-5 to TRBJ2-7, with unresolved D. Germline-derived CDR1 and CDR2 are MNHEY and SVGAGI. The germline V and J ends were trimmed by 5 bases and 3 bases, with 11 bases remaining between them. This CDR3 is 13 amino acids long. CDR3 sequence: CASSPAIGYEQYF. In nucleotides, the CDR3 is TGTGCCAGCAGTCCAGCCATAGGCTACGAGCAGTACTTC.

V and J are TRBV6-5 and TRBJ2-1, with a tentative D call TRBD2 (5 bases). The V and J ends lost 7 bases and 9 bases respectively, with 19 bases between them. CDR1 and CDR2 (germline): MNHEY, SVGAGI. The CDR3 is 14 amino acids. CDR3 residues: CASKLGFAGGEQFF. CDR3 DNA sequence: TGTGCCAGCAAGTTAGGTTTTGCGGGCGGTGAGCAGTTCTTC.

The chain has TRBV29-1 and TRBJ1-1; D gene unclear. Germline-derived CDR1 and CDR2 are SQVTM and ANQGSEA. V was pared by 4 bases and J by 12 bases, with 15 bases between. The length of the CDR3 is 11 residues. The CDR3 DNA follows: TGCAGCGTTGTGGGGTCTTTGGGAACTTTCTTT. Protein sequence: CSVVGSLGTFF. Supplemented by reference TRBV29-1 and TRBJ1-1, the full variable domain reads SAVISQKPSRDICQRGTSLTIQCQVDSQVTMMFWYRQQPGQSLTLIATANQGSEATYESGFVIDKFPISRPNLTFSTLTVSNMSPEDSSIYLCSVVGSLGTFFGQGTRLTVV.

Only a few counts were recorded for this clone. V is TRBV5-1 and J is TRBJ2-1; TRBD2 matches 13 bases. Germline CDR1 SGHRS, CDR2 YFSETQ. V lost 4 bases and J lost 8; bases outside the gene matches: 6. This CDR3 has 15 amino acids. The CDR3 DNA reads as TGCGCCAGCAGCCGGACTAGCGGGAGTCAAGATGAGCAGTTCTTC. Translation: CASSRTSGSQDEQFF.

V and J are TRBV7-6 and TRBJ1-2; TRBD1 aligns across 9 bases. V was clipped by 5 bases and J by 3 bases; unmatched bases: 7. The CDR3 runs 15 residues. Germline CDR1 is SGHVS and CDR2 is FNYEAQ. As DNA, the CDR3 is TGTGCCAGCAGCGCCATACAGGGGGCGGACTATGGCTACACCTTC. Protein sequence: CASSAIQGADYGYTF. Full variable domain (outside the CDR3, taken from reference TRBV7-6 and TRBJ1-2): GAGVSQSPRYKVTKRGQDVALRCDPISGHVSLYWYRQALGQGPEFLTYFNYEAQQDKSGLPNDRFSAERPEGSISTLTIQRTEQRDSAMYRCASSAIQGADYGYTFGSGTRLTVV.

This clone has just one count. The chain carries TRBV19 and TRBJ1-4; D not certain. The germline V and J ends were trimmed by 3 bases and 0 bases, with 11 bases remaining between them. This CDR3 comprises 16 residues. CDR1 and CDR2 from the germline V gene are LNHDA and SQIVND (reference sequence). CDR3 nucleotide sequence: TGTGCCAGTAGTATGCTGGTGGCTGCAACTAATGAAAAACTGTTTTTT. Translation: CASSMLVAATNEKLFF.

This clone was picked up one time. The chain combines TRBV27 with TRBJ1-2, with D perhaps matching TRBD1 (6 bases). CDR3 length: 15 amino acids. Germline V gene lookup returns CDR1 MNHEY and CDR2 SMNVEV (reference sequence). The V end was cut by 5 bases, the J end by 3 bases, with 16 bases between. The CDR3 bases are TGTGCCAGCAGTCCCCAGGGGTCCCGATACTATGGCTACACCTTC. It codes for CASSPQGSRYYGYTF.

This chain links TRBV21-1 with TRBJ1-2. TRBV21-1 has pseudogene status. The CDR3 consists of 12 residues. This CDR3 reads CASTTVADGYTF. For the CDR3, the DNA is TGTGCCAGCACCACCGTGGCGGATGGCTACACCTTC.

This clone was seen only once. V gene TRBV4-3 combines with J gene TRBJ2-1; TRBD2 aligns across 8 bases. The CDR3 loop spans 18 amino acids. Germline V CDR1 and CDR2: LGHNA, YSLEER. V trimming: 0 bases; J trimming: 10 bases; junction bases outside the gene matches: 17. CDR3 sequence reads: CASSQDLPGTRRVVEQFF. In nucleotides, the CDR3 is TGCGCCAGCAGCCAAGACTTACCCGGGACTAGGAGAGTTGTGGAGCAGTTCTTC.

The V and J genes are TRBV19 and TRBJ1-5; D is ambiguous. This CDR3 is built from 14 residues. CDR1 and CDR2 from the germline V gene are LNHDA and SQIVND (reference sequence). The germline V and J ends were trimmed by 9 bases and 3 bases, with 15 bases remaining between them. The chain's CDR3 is CASGERAHNQPQHF. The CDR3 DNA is TGTGCCAGCGGGGAGAGGGCGCACAATCAGCCCCAGCATTTT.

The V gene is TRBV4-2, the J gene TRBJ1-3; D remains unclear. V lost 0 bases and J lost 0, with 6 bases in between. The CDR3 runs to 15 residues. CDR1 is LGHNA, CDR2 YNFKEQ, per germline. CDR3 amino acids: CASSQDSGSGNTIYF. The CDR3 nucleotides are TGTGCCAGCAGCCAAGATTCAGGCTCTGGAAACACCATATATTTT.

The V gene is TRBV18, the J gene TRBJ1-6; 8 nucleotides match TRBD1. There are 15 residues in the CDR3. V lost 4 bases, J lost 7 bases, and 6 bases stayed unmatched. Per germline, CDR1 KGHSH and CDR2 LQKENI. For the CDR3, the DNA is TGTGCCAGCTCACTGAACGGACAGGGCAATTCACCCCTCCACTTT. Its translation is CASSLNGQGNSPLHF.

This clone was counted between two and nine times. CDR3 protein: CASSAQYRSSTDTQYF. CDR3 nucleotides: TGTGCCAGTAGTGCTCAATATCGGTCTAGCACAGATACGCAGTATTTT. The genes are TRBV19 and TRBJ2-3; D gene unclear. This CDR3 has 16 amino acids. V was pared by 5 bases and J by 0 bases, with 15 bases between. CDR1 is LNHDA, CDR2 SQIVND, per germline (reference sequence).

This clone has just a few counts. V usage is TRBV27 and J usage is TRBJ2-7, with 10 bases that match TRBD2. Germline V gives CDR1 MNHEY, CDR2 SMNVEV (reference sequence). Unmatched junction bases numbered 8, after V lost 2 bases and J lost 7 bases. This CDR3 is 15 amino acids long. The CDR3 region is CASSLLASGSREQYF. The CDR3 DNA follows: TGTGCCAGCAGTTTACTGGCTAGCGGGAGCAGAGAGCAGTACTTC.

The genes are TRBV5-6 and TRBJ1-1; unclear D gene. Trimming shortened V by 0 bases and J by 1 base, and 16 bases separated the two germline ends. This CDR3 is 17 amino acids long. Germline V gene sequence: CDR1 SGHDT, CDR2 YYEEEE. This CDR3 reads CASSLGPPGGGNTEAFF. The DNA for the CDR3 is TGTGCCAGCAGCTTGGGTCCCCCCGGCGGAGGGAACACTGAAGCTTTCTTT.